The rows below give T cell receptor beta chains drawn from one sample of a study of control samples from healthy donors and cancer patients. Clones were sequenced by immunoSEQ multiplex PCR, and TCRdb holds only the in-frame ones, with some missing. In the table there are some 140,000 clones, approximately 92% of which are singletons. Input material: blood. The receptor source for this set is a man aged 30 to 45 in good health. CDR3s include the opening cysteine and the closing phenylalanine or tryptophan. The order of the fields is J gene, clone size, V gene, D gene, CDR3 DNA, CDR3 protein. A D gene is named only where the DNA matches it firmly. The size of a clone is reported for some rows only, either as once, few or many, or as a class for expanded clones.

>TRBJ1-2|NA|TRBV5-5|NA
TGTGCCAGCAGCCAAGACAGGAACTATGGCTACACCTTC
CASSQDRNYGYTF
>TRBJ1-4|NA|TRBV3-1/TRBV3-2|TRBD1
TGTGCCAGCAGCCAAGGCCACGGGACAGGGAATGAAAAACTGTTTTTT
CASSQGHGTGNEKLFF
>TRBJ2-7|NA|TRBV5-4|TRBD1
TGTGCCAGCAACAATAGAATGGGACAGGGGGCCTCCTACGAGCAGTACTTC
CASNNRMGQGASYEQYF
>TRBJ1-1|NA|TRBV2|NA
TGTGCCAGCAGTGTTTGGGGCACTGAAGCTTTCTTT
CASSVWGTEAFF
>TRBJ2-2|NA|TRBV2|NA
TGTGCCAGCAGTGAGAACTGGGTGAACACCGGGGAGCTGTTTTTT
CASSENWVNTGELFF
>TRBJ1-4|NA|TRBV6-5|NA
TGTGCCAGCAGGCGCTCCGGTGAAAAACTGTTTTTT
CASRRSGEKLFF
>TRBJ2-3|NA|TRBV2|NA
TGTGCCAGCACCGAGAGAAGGGGGCAGTATTTT
CASTERRGQYF
>TRBJ2-5|NA|TRBV28|NA
TGTGCCAGCAGTTTTGCTCAGACCCAGTACTTC
CASSFAQTQYF
>TRBJ1-6|NA|TRBV20-1|TRBD1
TGCAGTGCTAGTGACAGGGAAAGTTCACCCCTCCACTTT
CSASDRESSPLHF
>TRBJ1-1|NA|TRBV28|TRBD1
TGTGCCAGCAGTCAGACAGGGGGACCTATGAACACTGAAGCTTTCTTT
CASSQTGGPMNTEAFF
>TRBJ2-1|few|TRBV7-9|NA
TGTGCCAGCAGCTTGGGTGAGTTCGAGCAGTTCTTC
CASSLGEFEQFF
>TRBJ2-3|NA|TRBV5-1|NA
TGCGCCAGCAACTTCGACTTCGGCAGGGGCACAGATACGCAGTATTTT
CASNFDFGRGTDTQYF
>TRBJ2-1|NA|TRBV3-1/TRBV3-2|NA
TGTGCCAGCAGCCAAGGGATCCGGGAGTACAATGAGCAGTTCTTC
CASSQGIREYNEQFF
>TRBJ2-7|NA|TRBV6-5|NA
TGTGCCAGCAGTACCCAGTTGGTCTACGAGCAGTACTTC
CASSTQLVYEQYF
>TRBJ2-7|NA|TRBV19|NA
TGTGCCAGTAACCAACTAGGGCCCTCCTACGAGCAGTACTTC
CASNQLGPSYEQYF
>TRBJ1-2|NA|TRBV6-2/TRBV6-3|TRBD1
TGTGCCAGCAGTCAACAGGGGAATGGCTACACCTTC
CASSQQGNGYTF
>TRBJ2-3|NA|TRBV29-1|NA
TGCAGCGTTGAAGTTCGTGGACTCCAGGCAGATACGCAGTATTTT
CSVEVRGLQADTQYF
>TRBJ2-3|NA|TRBV7-2|TRBD2
TGTGCCAGCAGCTTAGAATTGACTAGCGGAAGCACAGATACGCAGTATTTT
CASSLELTSGSTDTQYF
>TRBJ2-2|NA|TRBV7-8|NA
TGTGCCAGCATGGGGTCGGTCACCGGGGAGCTGTTTTTT
CASMGSVTGELFF
>TRBJ1-3|NA|TRBV11-3|NA
TGTGCCAGCAGCTTGGTGAACTCTGGAAACACCATATATTTT
CASSLVNSGNTIYF